Listed below are T cell receptor beta chains from one sample, sequenced in a study of blood T cell repertoires in COVID-19. TCRdb's table, derived via immunoSEQ multiplex PCR, lists solely in-frame clones and lacks some. The sample includes 69,000 or so clones, around 89% of them seen just once. The sequencing sample was made of peripheral blood. Every receptor here comes from a man over 45 with acute or convalescent COVID-19. Both conserved end residues are part of each CDR3. Each record gives: CDR3 protein, CDR3 DNA, V gene, D gene, clone size, J gene. D genes are given only for firm matches. Rows give clone size only sometimes, using once, few, many, or a class for an expanded clone.

cdr3_aa: CASSSRASYEQYF
cdr3_nt: TGTGCCAGCAGCTCCCGTGCTAGCTACGAGCAGTACTTC
v_call: TRBV5-4
d_call: -
clone_size: -
j_call: TRBJ2-7

cdr3_aa: CASSDREEGWETQYF
cdr3_nt: TGCGCCAGCAGCGACAGGGAGGAAGGGTGGGAGACCCAGTACTTC
v_call: TRBV10-2
d_call: -
clone_size: -
j_call: TRBJ2-5

cdr3_aa: CASSQGTSGSWGYEQYF
cdr3_nt: TGTGCCAGCAGCCAAGGGACTAGCGGGAGCTGGGGCTACGAGCAGTACTTC
v_call: TRBV7-6
d_call: TRBD2
clone_size: -
j_call: TRBJ2-7

cdr3_aa: CASSLELAGTYEQYF
cdr3_nt: TGTGCCAGCAGCTTAGAACTAGCGGGAACCTACGAGCAGTACTTC
v_call: TRBV7-6
d_call: TRBD2
clone_size: -
j_call: TRBJ2-7

cdr3_aa: CASSPNNPGGTFF
cdr3_nt: TGTGCCAGCAGCCCCAATAACCCGGGGGGGACTTTCTTT
v_call: TRBV12-3/TRBV12-4
d_call: -
clone_size: -
j_call: TRBJ1-1

cdr3_aa: CSASGGQGSTDTQYF
cdr3_nt: TGCAGTGCTAGTGGGGGACAGGGGAGCACAGATACGCAGTATTTT
v_call: TRBV20-1
d_call: TRBD1
clone_size: -
j_call: TRBJ2-3

cdr3_aa: CASSQGVGGTIYF
cdr3_nt: TGTGCCAGCAGCCAAGGGGTGGGAGGCACCATATATTTT
v_call: TRBV3-1/TRBV3-2
d_call: -
clone_size: -
j_call: TRBJ1-3

cdr3_aa: CASSPRGRSSYEQYF
cdr3_nt: TGTGCCAGCAGCCCCAGAGGGCGGAGCTCCTACGAGCAGTACTTC
v_call: TRBV13
d_call: -
clone_size: -
j_call: TRBJ2-7

cdr3_aa: CASSLDGQPQETQYF
cdr3_nt: TGTGCCAGCAGCTTAGATGGACAGCCCCAAGAGACCCAGTACTTC
v_call: TRBV11-2
d_call: -
clone_size: -
j_call: TRBJ2-5

cdr3_aa: CASSLRQGSRNSPLHF
cdr3_nt: TGTGCCAGCAGCCTCCGACAGGGTAGTAGGAATTCACCCCTCCACTTT
v_call: TRBV7-9
d_call: TRBD1
clone_size: -
j_call: TRBJ1-6

cdr3_aa: CSASGGPDEAFF
cdr3_nt: TGCAGTGCTAGTGGGGGGCCGGATGAAGCTTTCTTT
v_call: TRBV20-1
d_call: -
clone_size: -
j_call: TRBJ1-1

cdr3_aa: CASTPHDGGTEAFF
cdr3_nt: TGTGCCAGCACCCCGCACGACGGAGGCACTGAAGCTTTCTTT
v_call: TRBV6-6
d_call: -
clone_size: -
j_call: TRBJ1-1

cdr3_aa: CASSVGQGVGNEQFF
cdr3_nt: TGTGCCAGCAGTGTTGGGCAGGGGGTTGGGAATGAGCAGTTCTTC
v_call: TRBV2
d_call: TRBD1
clone_size: once
j_call: TRBJ2-1

cdr3_aa: CASSLGGVYEQFF
cdr3_nt: TGTGCCAGCAGCCTCGGGGGGGTTTATGAGCAGTTCTTC
v_call: TRBV5-6
d_call: TRBD2
clone_size: -
j_call: TRBJ2-1

cdr3_aa: CASAAGGAGEVETQYF
cdr3_nt: TGTGCCAGCGCTGCCGGGGGGGCGGGAGAGGTGGAGACCCAGTACTTC
v_call: TRBV5-4
d_call: TRBD2
clone_size: -
j_call: TRBJ2-5

cdr3_aa: CASSRGLSSGNTIYF
cdr3_nt: TGTGCCAGCAGCCGGGGACTGAGCTCTGGAAACACCATATATTTT
v_call: TRBV6-2/TRBV6-3
d_call: -
clone_size: -
j_call: TRBJ1-3

cdr3_aa: CASSLALAYEQYF
cdr3_nt: TGTGCCAGCAGTTTAGCGTTAGCGTACGAGCAGTACTTC
v_call: TRBV12-3/TRBV12-4
d_call: -
clone_size: once
j_call: TRBJ2-7

cdr3_aa: CASSKDRAVSRNTIYF
cdr3_nt: TGTGCCAGTAGTAAGGACAGGGCCGTTTCGAGAAACACCATATATTTT
v_call: TRBV19
d_call: TRBD1
clone_size: -
j_call: TRBJ1-3